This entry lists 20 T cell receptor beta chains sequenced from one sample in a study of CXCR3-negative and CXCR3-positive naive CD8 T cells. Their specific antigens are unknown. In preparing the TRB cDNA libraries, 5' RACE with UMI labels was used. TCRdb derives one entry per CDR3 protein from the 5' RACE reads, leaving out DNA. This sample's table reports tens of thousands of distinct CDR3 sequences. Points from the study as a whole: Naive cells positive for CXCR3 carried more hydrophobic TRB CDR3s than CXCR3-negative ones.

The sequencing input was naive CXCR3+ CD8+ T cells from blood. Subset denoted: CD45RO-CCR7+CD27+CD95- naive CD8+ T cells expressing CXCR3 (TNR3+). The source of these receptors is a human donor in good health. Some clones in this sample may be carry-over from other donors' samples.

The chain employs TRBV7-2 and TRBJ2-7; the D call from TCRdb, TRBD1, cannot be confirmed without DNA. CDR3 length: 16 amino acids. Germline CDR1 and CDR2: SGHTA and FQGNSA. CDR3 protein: CASSLDGQGAYYEQYF.

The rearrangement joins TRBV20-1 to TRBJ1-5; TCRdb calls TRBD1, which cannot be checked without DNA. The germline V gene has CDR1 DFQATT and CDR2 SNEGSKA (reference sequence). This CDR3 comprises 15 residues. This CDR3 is CSAREARGGNQPQHF.

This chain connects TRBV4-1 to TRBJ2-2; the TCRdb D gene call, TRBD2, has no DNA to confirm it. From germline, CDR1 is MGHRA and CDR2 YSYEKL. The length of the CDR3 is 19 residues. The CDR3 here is CASSQASGLPGMGTGELFF.

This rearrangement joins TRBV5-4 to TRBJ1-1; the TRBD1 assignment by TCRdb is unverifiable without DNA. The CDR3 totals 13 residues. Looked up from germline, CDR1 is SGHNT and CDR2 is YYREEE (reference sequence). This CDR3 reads CASSVSGGTEAFF.

The CDR3 region is CASSQGQDPYNEQFF. This chain links TRBV4-1 with TRBJ2-1; lacking DNA, the TRBD1 call made by TCRdb goes unchecked. Germline V gene lookup returns CDR1 MGHRA and CDR2 YSYEKL. The CDR3 runs 15 residues.

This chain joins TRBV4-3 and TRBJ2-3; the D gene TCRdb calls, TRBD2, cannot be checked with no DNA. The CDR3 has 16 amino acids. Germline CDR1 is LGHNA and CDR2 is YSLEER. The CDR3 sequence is CASSQDASGGPYTQYF.

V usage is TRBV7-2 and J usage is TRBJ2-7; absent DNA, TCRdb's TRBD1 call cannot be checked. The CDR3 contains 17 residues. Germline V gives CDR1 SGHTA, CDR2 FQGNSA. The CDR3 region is CASSLGSGSLSSFEQYF.

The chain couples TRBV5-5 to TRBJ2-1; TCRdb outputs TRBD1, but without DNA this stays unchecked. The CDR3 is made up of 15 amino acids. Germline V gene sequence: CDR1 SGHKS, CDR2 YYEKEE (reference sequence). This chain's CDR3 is CASSSRQGTHNEQFF.

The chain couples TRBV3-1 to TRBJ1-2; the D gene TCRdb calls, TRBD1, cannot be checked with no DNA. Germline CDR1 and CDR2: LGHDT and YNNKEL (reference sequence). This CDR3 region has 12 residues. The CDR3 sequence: CASLGTAAGYTF.

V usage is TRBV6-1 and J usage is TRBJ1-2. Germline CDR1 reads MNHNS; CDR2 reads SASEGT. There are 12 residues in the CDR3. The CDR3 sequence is CARGNRTYGYTF.

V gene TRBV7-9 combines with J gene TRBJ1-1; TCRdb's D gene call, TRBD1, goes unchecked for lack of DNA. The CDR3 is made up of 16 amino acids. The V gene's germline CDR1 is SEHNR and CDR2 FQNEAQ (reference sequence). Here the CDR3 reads CASSPGQGEVNTEAFF. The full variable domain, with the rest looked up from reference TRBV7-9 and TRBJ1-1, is DTGVSQNPRHKITKRGQNVTFRCDPISEHNRLYWYRQTLGQGPEFLTYFQNEAQLEKSRLLSDRFSAERPKGSFSTLEIQRTEQGDSAMYLCASSPGQGEVNTEAFFGQGTRLTVV.

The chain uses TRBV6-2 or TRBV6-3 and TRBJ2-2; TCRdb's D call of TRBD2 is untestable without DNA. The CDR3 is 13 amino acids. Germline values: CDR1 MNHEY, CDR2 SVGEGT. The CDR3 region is CASGLARTGELFF.

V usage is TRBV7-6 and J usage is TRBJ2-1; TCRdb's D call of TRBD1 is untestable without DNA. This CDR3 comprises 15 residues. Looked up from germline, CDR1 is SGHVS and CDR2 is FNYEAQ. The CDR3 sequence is CASSLADRVVGEQFF.

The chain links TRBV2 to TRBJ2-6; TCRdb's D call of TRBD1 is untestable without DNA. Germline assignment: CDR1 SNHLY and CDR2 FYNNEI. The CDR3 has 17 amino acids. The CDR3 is CASSGPAGASGANVLTF.

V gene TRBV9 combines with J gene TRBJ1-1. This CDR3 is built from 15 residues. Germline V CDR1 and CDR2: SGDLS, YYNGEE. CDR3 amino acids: CASSVAGGEDTEAFF.

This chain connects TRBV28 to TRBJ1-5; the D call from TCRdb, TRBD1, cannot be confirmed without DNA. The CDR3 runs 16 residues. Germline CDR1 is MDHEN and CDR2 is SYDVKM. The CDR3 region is CASSPPPGDVDQPQHF.

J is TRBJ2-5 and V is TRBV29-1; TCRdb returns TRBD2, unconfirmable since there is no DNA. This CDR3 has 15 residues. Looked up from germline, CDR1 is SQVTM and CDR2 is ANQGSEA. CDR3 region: CSVEDLDSPEETQYF.

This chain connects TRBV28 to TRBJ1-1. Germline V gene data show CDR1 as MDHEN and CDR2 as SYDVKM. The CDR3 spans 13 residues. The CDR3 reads CASSLTRNTEAFF. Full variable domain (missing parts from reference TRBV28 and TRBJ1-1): DVKVTQSSRYLVKRTGEKVFLECVQDMDHENMFWYRQDPGLGLRLIYFSYDVKMKEKGDIPEGYSVSREKKERFSLILESASTNQTSMYLCASSLTRNTEAFFGQGTRLTVV.

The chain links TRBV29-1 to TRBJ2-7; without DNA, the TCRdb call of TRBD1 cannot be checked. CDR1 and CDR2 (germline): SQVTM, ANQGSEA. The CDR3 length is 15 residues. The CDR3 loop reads CSVESGQRTPYEQYF.

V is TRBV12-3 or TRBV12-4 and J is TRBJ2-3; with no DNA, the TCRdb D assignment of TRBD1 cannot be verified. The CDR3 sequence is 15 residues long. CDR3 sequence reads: CASSPRTGLTDTQYF.